What follows is one T cell receptor (beta chain) and its context. Its antigen is still unknown. There are 12 residues in the CDR3. The V gene's germline CDR1 is MNHNS and CDR2 SASEGT. The V end lost 3 bases, the J end lost 5 bases, and 8 bases lay between the germline ends. This record comes from a study of Graves' ophthalmopathy and Graves' hyperthyroidism. On the study more broadly: Specimen type is peripheral blood, obtained at initial diagnosis before any treatment. Study-wide points: Most expanded clonotypes from thyroid (those above 0.001 frequency) were also found in blood.

PBMCs stemmed from around 9 ml of fresh peripheral blood. Beta-chain TCR CDR3 regions were amplified from RNA transcripts. Second-round multiplex PCR came after first-round RT-PCR with HTBI primers. Via MiXCR, TCRdb re-called the multiplex PCR reads, giving one row per CDR3 protein. The data contain about 220,000 distinct CDR3 sequences, 20% to 25% of them singletons. The chain uses TRBV6-1 and TRBJ2-7; D is undetermined. The sequenced sample was peripheral blood. This receptor was obtained from a woman aged 45-65 years with Graves' ophthalmopathy. CDR3 region: CASSDWVHEQYF. The CDR3 nucleotides are TGTGCCAGCAGTGATTGGGTCCACGAGCAGTACTTC.